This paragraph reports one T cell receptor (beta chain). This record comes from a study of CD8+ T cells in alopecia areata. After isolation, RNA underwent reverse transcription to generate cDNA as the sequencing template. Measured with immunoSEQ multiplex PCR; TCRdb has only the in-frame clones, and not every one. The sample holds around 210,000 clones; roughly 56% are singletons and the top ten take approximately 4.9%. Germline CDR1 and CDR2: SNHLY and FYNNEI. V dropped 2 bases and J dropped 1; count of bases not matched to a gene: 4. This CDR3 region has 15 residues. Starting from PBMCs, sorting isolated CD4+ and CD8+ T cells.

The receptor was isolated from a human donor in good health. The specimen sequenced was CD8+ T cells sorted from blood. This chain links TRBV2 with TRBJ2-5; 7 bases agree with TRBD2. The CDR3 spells CASSELAAAQETQYF. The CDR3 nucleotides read TGTGCCAGCAGTGAACTAGCGGCAGCCCAAGAGACCCAGTACTTC.